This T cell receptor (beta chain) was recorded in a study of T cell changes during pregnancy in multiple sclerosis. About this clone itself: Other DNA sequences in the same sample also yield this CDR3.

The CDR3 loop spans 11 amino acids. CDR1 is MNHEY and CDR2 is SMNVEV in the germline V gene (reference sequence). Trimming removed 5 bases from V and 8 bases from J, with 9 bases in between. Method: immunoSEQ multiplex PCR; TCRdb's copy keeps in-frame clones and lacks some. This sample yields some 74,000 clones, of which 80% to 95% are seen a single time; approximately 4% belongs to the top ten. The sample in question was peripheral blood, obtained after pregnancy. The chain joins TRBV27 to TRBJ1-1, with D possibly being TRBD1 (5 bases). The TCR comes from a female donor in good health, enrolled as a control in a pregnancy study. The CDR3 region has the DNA TGTGCCAGCAGTCTGCGGGGCGAAGCTTTCTTT. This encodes CASSLRGEAFF.